This TCR beta chain was sequenced in a study of CD8 T cells in Susac syndrome. The CDR3 covers 14 residues. Trimming took off 2 bases at V and 6 bases at J, with 8 bases between the two ends. CDR1 and CDR2 (germline): SGHVS, FNYEAQ. Random hexamers served to reverse transcribe roughly 0.45 to 1 ug RNA. TCRdb passed the immunoSEQ multiplex PCR reads through MiXCR, listing each CDR3 protein once. This table has 200,000 to 250,000 distinct CDR3 sequences, approximately 94% appearing once. This sequence was found in a human donor with Susac syndrome. The rearrangement joins TRBV7-6 to TRBJ1-6; D remains ambiguous. Sequencing used CD4+ T cells from PBMCs. The CDR3 bases are TGTGCCAGCAGCTTACAAGAGGGTAATTCACCCCTCCACTTT. It is translated as CASSLQEGNSPLHF. Based on the CDR3 plus reference TRBV7-6 and TRBJ1-6, the full variable domain is GAGVSQSPRYKVTKRGQDVALRCDPISGHVSLYWYRQALGQGPEFLTYFNYEAQQDKSGLPNDRFSAERPEGSISTLTIQRTEQRDSAMYRCASSLQEGNSPLHFGNGTRLTVT.